This T cell receptor (beta chain) was identified during a study of PD-1 blockade in mismatch repair-deficient tumors. Repertoires were generated with immunoSEQ multiplex PCR, while TCRdb's copy carries only in-frame clones and drops some. The repertoire holds some 19,000 clones, with roughly four fifths as singletons. General study points: Tumor-resident clones, often undetectable pretreatment in blood, expanded then contracted after pembrolizumab.

Between the trimmed V and J ends, which lost 1 base and 2 bases, there was a span of 9 bases. Germline CDR1 reads MDHEN; CDR2 reads SYDVKM. CDR3 length: 14 residues. To note about this clone: Its antigen is as yet unknown.

The input for sequencing was PBMCs, taken 52 weeks after starting pembrolizumab. The chain couples TRBV28 to TRBJ2-7; perhaps TRBD1 as D (5 bases). This TCR was recovered from an adult with mismatch repair-deficient cancer. The CDR3 here is CASSLSPGTYEQYF. The CDR3, as DNA: TGTGCCAGCAGTTTATCTCCAGGGACCTACGAGCAGTACTTC.